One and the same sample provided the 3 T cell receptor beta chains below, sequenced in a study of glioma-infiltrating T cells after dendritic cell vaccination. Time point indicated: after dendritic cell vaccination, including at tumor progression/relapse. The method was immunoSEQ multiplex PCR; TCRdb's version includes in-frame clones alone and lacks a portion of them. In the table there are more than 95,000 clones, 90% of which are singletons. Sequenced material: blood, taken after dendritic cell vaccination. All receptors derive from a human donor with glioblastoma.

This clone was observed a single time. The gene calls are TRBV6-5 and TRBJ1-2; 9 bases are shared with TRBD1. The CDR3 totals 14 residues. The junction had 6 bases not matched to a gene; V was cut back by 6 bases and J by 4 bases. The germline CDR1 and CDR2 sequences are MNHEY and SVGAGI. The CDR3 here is CASSRDRVLYGYTF. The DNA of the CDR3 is TGTGCCAGCAGCCGGGACAGGGTCCTCTATGGCTACACCTTC.

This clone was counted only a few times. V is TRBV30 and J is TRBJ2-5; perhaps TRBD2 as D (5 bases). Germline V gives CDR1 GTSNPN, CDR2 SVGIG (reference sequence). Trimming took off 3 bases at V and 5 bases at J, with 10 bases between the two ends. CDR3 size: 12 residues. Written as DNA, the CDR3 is TGTGCCTGGAGGAGGGTTCCGGAGACCCAGTACTTC. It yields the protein CAWRRVPETQYF.

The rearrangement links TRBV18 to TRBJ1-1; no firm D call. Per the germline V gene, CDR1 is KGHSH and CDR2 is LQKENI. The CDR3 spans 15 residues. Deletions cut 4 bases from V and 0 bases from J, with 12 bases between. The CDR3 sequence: CASSQGPDLNTEAFF. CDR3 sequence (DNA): TGTGCCAGCTCACAAGGGCCGGACTTGAACACTGAAGCTTTCTTT. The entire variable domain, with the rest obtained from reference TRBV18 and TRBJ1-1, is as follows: NAGVMQNPRHLVRRRGQEARLRCSPMKGHSHVYWYRQLPEEGLKFMVYLQKENIIDESGMPKERFSAEFPKEGPSILRIQQVVRGDSAAYFCASSQGPDLNTEAFFGQGTRLTVV.